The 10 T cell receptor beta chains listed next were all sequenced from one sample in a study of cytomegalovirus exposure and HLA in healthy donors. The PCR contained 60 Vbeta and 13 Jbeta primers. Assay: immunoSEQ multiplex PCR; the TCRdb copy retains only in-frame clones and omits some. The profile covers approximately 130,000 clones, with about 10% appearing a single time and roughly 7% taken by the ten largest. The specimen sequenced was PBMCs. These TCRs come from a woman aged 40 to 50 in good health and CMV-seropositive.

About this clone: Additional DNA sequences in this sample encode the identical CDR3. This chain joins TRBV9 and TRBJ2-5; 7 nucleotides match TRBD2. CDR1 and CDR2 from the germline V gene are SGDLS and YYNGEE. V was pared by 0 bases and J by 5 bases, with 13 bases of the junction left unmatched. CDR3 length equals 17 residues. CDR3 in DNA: TGTGCCAGCAGCGTAGATGCGGGGCGGGGGTATTGGGAGACCCAGTACTTC. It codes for CASSVDAGRGYWETQYF.

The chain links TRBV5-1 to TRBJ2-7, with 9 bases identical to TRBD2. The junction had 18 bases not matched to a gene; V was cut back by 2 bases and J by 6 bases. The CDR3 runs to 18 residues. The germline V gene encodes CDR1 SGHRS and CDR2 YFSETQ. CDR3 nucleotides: TGCGCCAGCAGCTTCGGCGGGACTAGCCCTCCGTCCGATTCCGAGCAGTACTTC. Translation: CASSFGGTSPPSDSEQYF.

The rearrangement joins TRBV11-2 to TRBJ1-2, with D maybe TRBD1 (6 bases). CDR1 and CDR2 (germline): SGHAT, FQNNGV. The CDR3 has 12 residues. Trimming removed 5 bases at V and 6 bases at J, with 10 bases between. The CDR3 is CASSERQDGYTF. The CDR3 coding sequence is TGTGCCAGCAGCGAAAGACAGGATGGCTACACCTTC.

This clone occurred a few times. This chain's CDR3 is CASSPWSARGVEAFF. The CDR3 DNA is TGTGCCAGTAGTCCCTGGTCTGCCAGGGGGGTTGAAGCTTTCTTT. This sequence joins TRBV19 and TRBJ1-1, with 7 bases aligning to TRBD1. V lost 5 bases and J lost 7; bases outside the gene matches: 13. Germline CDR1 reads LNHDA; CDR2 reads SQIVND (reference sequence). The CDR3 runs to 15 residues.

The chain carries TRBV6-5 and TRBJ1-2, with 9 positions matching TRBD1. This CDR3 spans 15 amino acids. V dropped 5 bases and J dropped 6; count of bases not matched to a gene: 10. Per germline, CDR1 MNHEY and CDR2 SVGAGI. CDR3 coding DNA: TGTGCCAGCAGTAAGACGGACAGGGGAGTTAATGGCTACACCTTC. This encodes CASSKTDRGVNGYTF.

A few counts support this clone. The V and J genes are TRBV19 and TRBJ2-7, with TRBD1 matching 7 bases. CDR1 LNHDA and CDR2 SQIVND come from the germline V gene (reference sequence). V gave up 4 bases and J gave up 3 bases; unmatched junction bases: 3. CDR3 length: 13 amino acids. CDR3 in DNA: TGTGCCAGTAGTAGACAGGGCAACTACGAGCAGTACTTC. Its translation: CASSRQGNYEQYF.

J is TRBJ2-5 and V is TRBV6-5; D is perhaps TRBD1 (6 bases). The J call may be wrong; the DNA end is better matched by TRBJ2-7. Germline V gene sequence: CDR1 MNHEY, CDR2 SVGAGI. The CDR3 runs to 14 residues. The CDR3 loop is CASSSHPGAYEQYF. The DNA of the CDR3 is TGTGCCAGCAGTTCCCACCCAGGGGCCTACGAGCAGTACTTC.

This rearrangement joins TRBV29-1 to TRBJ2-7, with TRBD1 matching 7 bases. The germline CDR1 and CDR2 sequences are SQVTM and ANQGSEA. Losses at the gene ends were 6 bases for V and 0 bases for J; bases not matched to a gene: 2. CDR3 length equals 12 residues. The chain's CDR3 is CSVGQYSYEQYF. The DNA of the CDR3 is TGCAGCGTGGGACAGTACTCCTACGAGCAGTACTTC.

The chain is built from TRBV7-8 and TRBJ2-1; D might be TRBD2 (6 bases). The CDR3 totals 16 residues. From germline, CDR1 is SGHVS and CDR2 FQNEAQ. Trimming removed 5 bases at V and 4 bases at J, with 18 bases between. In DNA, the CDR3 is TGTGCCAGCAGCCCGGGAGTGAATCTTCAATACAATGAGCAGTTCTTC. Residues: CASSPGVNLQYNEQFF. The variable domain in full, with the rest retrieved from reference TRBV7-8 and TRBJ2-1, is GAGVSQSPRYKVAKRGQDVALRCDPISGHVSLFWYQQALGQGPEFLTYFQNEAQLDKSGLPSDRFFAERPEGSVSTLKIQRTQQEDSAVYLCASSPGVNLQYNEQFFGPGTRLTVL.

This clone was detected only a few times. CDR3 in amino acids: CAISQGQGMNTEAFF. Written as DNA, the CDR3 is TGTGCCATCAGTCAAGGACAGGGTATGAACACTGAAGCTTTCTTT. The chain links TRBV10-3 to TRBJ1-1; 8 bases match TRBD1. Germline assignment: CDR1 ENHRY and CDR2 SYGVKD. V lost 5 bases, J lost 0 bases, and 5 bases stayed unmatched. CDR3 size: 15 residues.